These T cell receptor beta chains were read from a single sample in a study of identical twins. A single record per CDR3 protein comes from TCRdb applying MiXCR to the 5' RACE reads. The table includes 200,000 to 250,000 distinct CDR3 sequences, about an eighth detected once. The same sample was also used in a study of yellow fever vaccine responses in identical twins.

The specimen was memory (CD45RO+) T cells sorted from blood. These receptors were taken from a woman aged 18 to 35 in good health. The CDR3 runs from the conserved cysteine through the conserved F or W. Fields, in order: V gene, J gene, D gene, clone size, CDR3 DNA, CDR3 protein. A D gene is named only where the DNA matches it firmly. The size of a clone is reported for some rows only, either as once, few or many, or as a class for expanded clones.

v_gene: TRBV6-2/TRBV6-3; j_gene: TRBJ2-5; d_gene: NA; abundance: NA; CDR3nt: TGTGCCAGCAGTTCCGGGATGGAGGGCGGGCGAGAGACCCAGTACTTC; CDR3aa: CASSSGMEGGRETQYF
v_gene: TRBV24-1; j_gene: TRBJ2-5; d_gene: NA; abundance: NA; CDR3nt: TGTGCCACCAGTGATGCCTTCGGAGAGACCCAGTACTTC; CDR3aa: CATSDAFGETQYF
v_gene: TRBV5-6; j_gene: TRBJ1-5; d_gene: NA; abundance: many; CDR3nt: TGTGCCAGCAGCTTGATCGGTAGCAATCAGCCCCAGCATTTT; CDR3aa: CASSLIGSNQPQHF
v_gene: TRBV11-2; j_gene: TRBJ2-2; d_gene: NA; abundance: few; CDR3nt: TGTGCCAGCAGCTTAGATCCCCGAGCCGGGGAGCTGTTTTTT; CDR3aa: CASSLDPRAGELFF
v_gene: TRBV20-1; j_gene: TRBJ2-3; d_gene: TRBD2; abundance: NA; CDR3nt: TGCAGTGCTAGATTGTCCGGGACTAGTAAGGTTCATGGACCCACAGATACGCAGTATTTT; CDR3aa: CSARLSGTSKVHGPTDTQYF
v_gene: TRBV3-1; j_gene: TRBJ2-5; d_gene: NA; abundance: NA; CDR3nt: TGTGCCAGCAGCCAAGCCAGGGGAGCAGAGACCCAGTACTTC; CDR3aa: CASSQARGAETQYF
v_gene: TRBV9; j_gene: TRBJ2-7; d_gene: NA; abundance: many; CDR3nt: TGTGCCAGCAGCGTCGGCGTGAGCAGTGAGCAGTACTTC; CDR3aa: CASSVGVSSEQYF
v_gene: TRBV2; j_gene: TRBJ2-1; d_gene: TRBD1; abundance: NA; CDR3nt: TGTGCCAGCACCGGGACAGGAAGCTACAATGAGCAGTTCTTC; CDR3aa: CASTGTGSYNEQFF
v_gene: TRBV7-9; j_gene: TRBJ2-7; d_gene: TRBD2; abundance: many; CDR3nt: TGTGCCAGCAGCCCTGAAGGGGCGGGAGGATACTCCTACGAGCAGTACTTC; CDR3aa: CASSPEGAGGYSYEQYF
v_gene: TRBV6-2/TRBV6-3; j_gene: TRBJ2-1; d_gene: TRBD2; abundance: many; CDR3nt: TGTGCCAGCAGTGGCCGGGACTACTACAATGAGCAGTTCTTC; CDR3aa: CASSGRDYYNEQFF
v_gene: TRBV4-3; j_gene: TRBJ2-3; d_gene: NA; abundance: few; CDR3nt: TGCGCCAGCAGCCAAGAAGGTTCCGGTATCACAGATACGCAGTATTTT; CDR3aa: CASSQEGSGITDTQYF
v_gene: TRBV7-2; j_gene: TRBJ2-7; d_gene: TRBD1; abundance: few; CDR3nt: TGTGCCAGCAGCTCCCGGAGACAGGGGGCCTACGAGCAGTACTTC; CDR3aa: CASSSRRQGAYEQYF
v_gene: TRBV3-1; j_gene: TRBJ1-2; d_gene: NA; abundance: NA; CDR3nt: TGTGCCAGCAGCCAAGACCATGTGGGCGCTGCCTATGGCTACACCTTC; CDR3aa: CASSQDHVGAAYGYTF
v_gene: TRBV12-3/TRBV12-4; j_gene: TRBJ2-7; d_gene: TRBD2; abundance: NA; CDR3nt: TGTGCCAGCAGTTCTGTCCTAGCGGGAGGGGCCTACGAGCAGTACTTC; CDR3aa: CASSSVLAGGAYEQYF
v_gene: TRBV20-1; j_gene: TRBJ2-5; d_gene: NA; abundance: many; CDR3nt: TGCAGTGCGCGGGAATACCAAGAGACCCAGTACTTC; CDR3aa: CSAREYQETQYF
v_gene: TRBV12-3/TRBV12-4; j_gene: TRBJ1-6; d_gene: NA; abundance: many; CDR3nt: TGTGCCAGCAGGCCGGGATCCTATAATTCACCCCTCCACTTT; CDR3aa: CASRPGSYNSPLHF
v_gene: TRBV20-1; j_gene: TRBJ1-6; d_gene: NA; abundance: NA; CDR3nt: TGCAGTGCTAGAGAGGGGGCTGGCAATTCACCCCTCCACTTT; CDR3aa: CSAREGAGNSPLHF
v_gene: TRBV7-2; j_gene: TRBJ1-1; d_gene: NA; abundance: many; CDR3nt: TGTGCCAGCAGCTTAGGGCCCCTCGGGGTAGGGCCACGGAACACTGAAGCTTTCTTT; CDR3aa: CASSLGPLGVGPRNTEAFF
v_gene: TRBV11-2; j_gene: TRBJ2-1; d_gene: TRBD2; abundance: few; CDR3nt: TGTGCCAGCAGCCCACCCACGGGACTAGCGGGAGATGCCTACAATGAGCAGTTCTTC; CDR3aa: CASSPPTGLAGDAYNEQFF
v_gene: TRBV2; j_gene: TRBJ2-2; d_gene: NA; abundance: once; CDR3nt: TGTGCCAGCATGACGATCACTTTGAACACCGGGGAGCTGTTTTTT; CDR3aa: CASMTITLNTGELFF
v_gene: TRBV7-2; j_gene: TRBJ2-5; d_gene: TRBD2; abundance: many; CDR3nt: TGTGCCAGCAGCTTAGCGCGGGGGGTCCTCACCGGCTCATTACAAGAGACCCAGTACTTC; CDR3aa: CASSLARGVLTGSLQETQYF
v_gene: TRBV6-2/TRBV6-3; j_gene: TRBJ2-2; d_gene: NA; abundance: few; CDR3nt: TGTGCCAGCAAGGACACAGCGAACACCGGGGAGCTGTTTTTT; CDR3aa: CASKDTANTGELFF
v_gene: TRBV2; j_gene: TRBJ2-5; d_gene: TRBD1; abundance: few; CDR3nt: TGTGCCAGCGGGCGGACAGGGGGCGGTGAGACCCAGTACTTC; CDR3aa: CASGRTGGGETQYF
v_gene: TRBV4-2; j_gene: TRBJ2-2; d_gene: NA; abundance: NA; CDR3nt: TGTGCCAGCAGCCGTACATTACAGGGCCACGGGGAGCTGTTTTTT; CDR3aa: CASSRTLQGHGELFF
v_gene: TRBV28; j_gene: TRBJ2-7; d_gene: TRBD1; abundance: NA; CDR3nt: TGTGCCAGCCGGGGACAGGGGGCCCAGCGCACAAACGAGCAGTACTTC; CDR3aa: CASRGQGAQRTNEQYF
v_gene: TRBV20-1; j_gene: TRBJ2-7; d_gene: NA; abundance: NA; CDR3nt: TGCAGTGCTAGCGCAGGGATCCACGAGCAGTACTTC; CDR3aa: CSASAGIHEQYF
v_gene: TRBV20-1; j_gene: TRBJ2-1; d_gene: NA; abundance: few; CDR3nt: TGCAGTGCTGCCCCAGAGGTGAAGCGTGTGAATGAGCAGTTCTTC; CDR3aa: CSAAPEVKRVNEQFF
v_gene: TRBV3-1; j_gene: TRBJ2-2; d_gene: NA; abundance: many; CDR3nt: TGTGCCAGCAGCCAAGAATCCCGGTACACCGGGGAGCTGTTTTTT; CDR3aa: CASSQESRYTGELFF
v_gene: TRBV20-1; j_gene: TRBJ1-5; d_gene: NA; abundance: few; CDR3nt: TGCAGTGCTGTACGGGGGCACGGCAATCAGCCCCAGCATTTT; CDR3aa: CSAVRGHGNQPQHF
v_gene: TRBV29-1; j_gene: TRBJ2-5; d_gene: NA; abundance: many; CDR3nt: TGCAGCGTTGTAGTCGGTCAAGAGACCCAGTACTTC; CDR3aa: CSVVVGQETQYF
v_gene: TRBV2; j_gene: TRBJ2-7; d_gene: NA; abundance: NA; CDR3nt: TGTGCCAGCAGTGAGGGGCTAGCGTTTGAGCAGTACTTC; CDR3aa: CASSEGLAFEQYF
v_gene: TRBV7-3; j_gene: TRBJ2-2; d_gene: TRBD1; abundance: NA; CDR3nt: TGTGCCATCTCGGACAGGGGGTATACCGGGGAGCTGTTTTTT; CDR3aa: CAISDRGYTGELFF
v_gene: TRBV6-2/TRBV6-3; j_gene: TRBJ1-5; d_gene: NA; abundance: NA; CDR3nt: TGTGCCAGCAGTTGGGTGAATGGGCCCCAGCATTTT; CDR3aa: CASSWVNGPQHF
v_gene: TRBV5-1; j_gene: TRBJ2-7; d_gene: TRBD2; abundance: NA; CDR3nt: TGCGCCAGCAGACTAGCGGGAGAGCGCGAGCAGTACTTC; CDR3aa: CASRLAGEREQYF
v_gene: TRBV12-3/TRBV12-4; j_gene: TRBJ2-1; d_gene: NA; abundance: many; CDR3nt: TGTGCCAGCAGTTGGGGGAAGTACAATGAGCAGTTCTTC; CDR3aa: CASSWGKYNEQFF
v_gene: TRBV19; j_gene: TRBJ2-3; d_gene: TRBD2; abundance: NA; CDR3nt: TGTGCCAGTAGTCTACGACTAGCGGGAACAACAGATACGCAGTATTTT; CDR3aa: CASSLRLAGTTDTQYF
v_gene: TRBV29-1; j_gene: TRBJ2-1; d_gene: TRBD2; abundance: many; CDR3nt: TGCAGCGTGCAGACTAGCGGGAGTCGGAATGAGCAGTTCTTC; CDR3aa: CSVQTSGSRNEQFF
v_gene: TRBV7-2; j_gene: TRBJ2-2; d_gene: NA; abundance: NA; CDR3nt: TGTGCCAGCAGCTTAAGGAGGGGGCTTGTCGGGGAGCTGTTTTTT; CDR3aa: CASSLRRGLVGELFF
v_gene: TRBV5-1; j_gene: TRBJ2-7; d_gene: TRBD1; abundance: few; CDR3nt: TGCGCCAGCAGAAACCGGGGACAGAACTACGAGCAGTACTTC; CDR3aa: CASRNRGQNYEQYF
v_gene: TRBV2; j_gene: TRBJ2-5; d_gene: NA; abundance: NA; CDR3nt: TGTGCCAGCACTCGCCAAACGGGAAGGGCCGAAGAGACCCAGTACTTC; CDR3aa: CASTRQTGRAEETQYF
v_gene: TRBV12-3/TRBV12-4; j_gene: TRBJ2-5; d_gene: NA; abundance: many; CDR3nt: TGTGCCAGCAGTTTTCGGAGGGGGGAGACCCAGTACTTC; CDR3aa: CASSFRRGETQYF
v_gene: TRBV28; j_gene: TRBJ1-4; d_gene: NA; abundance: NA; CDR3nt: TGTGCCAGCAGTATCCCAGCCCGCCATAATGAAAAACTGTTTTTT; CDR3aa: CASSIPARHNEKLFF